Listed here is a single TCR beta chain. The data originate from a study of OX40 agonist ivuxolimab in advanced cancers. Libraries were prepared by immunoSEQ multiplex PCR; TCRdb keeps only in-frame clonotypes and omits some of them. The table shows about 8,900 clones, with 70% to 90% occurring only once. The sampling schedule covered blood at baseline, cycle 4 day 1, and cycle 7 day 1. This CDR3 comprises 12 residues. V was cut by 8 bases and J by 6 bases, with 15 bases left in between. Germline values: CDR1 SQVTM, CDR2 ANQGSEA. The rearrangement links TRBV29-1 to TRBJ2-3, with a weak D call TRBD2 (6 bases). The specimen was CD4+ or CD8+ T cells sorted from blood, collected in a trial of the OX40 agonist ivuxolimab. The TCR originated in an adult with an advanced solid tumor such as melanoma, head and neck, liver or kidney cancer. The CDR3 nucleotides are TGCAGCACATGGACTGCGGGGGATACGCAGTATTTT. It translates to CSTWTAGDTQYF.